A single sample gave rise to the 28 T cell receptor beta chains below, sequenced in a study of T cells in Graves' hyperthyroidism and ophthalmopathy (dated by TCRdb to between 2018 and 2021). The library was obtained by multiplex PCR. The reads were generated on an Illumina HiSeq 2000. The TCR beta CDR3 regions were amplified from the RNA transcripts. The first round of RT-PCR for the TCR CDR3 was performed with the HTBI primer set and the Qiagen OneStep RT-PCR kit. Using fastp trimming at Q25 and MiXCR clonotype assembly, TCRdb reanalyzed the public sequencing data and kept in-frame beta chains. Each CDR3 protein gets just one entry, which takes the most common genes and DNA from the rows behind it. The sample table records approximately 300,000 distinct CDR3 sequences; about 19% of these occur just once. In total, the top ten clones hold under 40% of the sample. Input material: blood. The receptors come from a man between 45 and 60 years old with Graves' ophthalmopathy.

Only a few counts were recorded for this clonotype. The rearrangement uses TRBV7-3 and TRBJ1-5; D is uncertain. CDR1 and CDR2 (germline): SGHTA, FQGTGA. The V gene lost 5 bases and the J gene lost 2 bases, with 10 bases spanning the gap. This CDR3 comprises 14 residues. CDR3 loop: CASSGCLCNQPQHF. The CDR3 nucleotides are TGTGCCAGCAGCGGGTGTCTTTGCAATCAGCCCCAGCATTTT.

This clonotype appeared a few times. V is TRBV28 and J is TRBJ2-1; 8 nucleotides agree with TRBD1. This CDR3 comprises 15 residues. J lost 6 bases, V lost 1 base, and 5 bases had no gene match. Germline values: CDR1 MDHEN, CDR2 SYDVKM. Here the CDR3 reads CASSLSGQATNEQFF. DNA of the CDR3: TGTGCCAGCAGTTTATCGGGACAGGCTACCAATGAGCAGTTCTTC. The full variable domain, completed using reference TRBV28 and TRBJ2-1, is DVKVTQSSRYLVKRTGEKVFLECVQDMDHENMFWYRQDPGLGLRLIYFSYDVKMKEKGDIPEGYSVSREKKERFSLILESASTNQTSMYLCASSLSGQATNEQFFGPGTRLTVL.

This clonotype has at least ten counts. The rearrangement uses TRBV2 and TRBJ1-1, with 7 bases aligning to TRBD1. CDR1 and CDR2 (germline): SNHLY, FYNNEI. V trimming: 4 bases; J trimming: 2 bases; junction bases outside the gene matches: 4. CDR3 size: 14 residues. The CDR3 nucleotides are TGTGCCAGCAGTGCTCGGGACAGAAACACTGAAGCTTTCTTT. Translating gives CASSARDRNTEAFF.

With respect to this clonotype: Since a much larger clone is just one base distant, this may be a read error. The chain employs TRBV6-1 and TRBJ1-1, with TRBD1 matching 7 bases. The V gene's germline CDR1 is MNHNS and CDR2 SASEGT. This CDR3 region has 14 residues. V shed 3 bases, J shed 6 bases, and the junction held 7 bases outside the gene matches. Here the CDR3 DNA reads TGTGCCAGCAGTGACCAGCTCACAGGGGCTGAAGCTTTCTTT. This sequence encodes CASSDQLTGAEAFF.

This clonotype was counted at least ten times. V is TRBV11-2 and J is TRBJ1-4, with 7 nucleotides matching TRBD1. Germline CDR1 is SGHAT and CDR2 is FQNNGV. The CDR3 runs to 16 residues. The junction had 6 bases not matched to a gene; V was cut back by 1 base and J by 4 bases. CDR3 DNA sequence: TGTGCCAGCAGCTTAGTGGGGACAGCCCGTAATGAAAAACTGTTTTTT. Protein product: CASSLVGTARNEKLFF.

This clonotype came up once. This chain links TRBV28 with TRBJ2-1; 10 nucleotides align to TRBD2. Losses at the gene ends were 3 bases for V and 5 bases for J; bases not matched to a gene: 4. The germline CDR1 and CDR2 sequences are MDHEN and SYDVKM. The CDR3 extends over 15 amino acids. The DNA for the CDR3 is TGTGCCAGCAGTTTCCCTAGCGGGGGAGACAATGAGCAGTTCTTC. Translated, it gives CASSFPSGGDNEQFF.

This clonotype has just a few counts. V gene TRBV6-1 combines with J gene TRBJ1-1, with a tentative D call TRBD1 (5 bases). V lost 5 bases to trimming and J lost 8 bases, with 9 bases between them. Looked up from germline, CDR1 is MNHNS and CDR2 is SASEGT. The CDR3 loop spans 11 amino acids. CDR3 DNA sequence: TGTGCCAGCAGTAGGAGGGACGAAGCTTTCTTT. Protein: CASSRRDEAFF.

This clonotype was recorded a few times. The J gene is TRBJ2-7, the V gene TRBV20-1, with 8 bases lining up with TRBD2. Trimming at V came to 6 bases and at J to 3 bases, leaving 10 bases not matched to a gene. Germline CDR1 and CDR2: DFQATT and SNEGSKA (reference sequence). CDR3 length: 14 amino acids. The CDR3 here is CSAVAGRWGYEQYF. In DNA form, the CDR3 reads TGCAGTGCAGTAGCGGGAAGGTGGGGCTACGAGCAGTACTTC.

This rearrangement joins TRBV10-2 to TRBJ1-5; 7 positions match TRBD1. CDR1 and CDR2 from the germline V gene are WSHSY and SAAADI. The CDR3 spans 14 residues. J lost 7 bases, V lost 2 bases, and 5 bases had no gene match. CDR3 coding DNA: TGCGCCAGCAGTGAGAACAGGGGAGACCAGCCCCAGCATTTT. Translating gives CASSENRGDQPQHF.

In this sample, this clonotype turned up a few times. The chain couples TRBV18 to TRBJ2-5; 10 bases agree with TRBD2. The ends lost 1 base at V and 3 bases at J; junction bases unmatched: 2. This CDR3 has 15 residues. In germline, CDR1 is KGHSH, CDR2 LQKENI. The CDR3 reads CASSPHGLAEETQYF. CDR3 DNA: TGTGCCAGCTCACCACACGGACTAGCGGAAGAGACCCAGTACTTC.

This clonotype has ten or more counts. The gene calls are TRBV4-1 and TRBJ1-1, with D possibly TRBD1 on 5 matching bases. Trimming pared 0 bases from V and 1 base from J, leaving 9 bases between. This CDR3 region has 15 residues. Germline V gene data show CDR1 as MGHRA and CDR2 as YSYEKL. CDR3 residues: CASSQERGSNTEAFF. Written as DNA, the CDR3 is TGCGCCAGCAGCCAAGAAAGGGGTTCGAACACTGAAGCTTTCTTT.

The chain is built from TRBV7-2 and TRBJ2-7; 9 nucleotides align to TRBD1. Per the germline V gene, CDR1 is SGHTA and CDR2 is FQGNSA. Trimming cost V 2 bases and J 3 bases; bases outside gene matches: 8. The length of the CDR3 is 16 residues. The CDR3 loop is CASSLREGQGSYEQYF. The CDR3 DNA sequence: TGTGCCAGCAGCTTACGGGAAGGACAGGGGAGCTACGAGCAGTACTTC.

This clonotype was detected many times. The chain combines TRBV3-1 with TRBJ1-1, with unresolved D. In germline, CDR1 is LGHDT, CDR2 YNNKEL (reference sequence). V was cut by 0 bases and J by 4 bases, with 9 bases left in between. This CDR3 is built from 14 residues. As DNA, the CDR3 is TGTGCCAGCAGCCAAGATAGTCCGCGCACTGAAGCTTTCTTT. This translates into CASSQDSPRTEAFF.

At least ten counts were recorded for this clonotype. CDR3 in DNA: TGTGCCAGCAGTTCCTCACTTAGCGGGAGGGCCCTTGAGACCCAGTACTTC. Translated, it gives CASSSSLSGRALETQYF. The rearrangement uses TRBV12-3 or TRBV12-4 and TRBJ2-5; TRBD2 aligns across 11 bases. This CDR3 contains 17 residues. The junction had 12 bases not matched to a gene; V was cut back by 4 bases and J by 5 bases.

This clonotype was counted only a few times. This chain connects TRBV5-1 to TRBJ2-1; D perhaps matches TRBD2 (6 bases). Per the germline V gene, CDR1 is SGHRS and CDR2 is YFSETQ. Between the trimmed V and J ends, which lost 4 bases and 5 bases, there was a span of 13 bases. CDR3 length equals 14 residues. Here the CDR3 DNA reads TGCGCCAGCAGCCCGGAGGGTACGGACAATGAGCAGTTCTTC. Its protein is CASSPEGTDNEQFF.

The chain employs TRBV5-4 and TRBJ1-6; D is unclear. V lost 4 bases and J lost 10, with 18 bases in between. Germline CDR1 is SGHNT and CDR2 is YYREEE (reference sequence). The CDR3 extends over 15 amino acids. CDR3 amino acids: CASSPASSGQSPLHF. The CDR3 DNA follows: TGTGCCAGCAGCCCCGCTTCTTCCGGGCAGTCACCCCTCCACTTT. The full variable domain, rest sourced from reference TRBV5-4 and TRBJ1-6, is ETGVTQSPTHLIKTRGQQVTLRCSSQSGHNTVSWYQQALGQGPQFIFQYYREEENGRGNFPPRFSGLQFPNYSSELNVNALELDDSALYLCASSPASSGQSPLHFGNGTRLTVT.

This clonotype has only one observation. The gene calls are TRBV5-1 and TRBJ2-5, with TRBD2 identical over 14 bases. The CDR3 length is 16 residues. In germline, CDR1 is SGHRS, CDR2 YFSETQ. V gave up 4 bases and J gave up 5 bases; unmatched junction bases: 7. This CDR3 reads CASSRRGLAGGETQYF. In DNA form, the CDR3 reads TGCGCCAGCAGCCGCCGCGGACTAGCGGGAGGTGAGACCCAGTACTTC.

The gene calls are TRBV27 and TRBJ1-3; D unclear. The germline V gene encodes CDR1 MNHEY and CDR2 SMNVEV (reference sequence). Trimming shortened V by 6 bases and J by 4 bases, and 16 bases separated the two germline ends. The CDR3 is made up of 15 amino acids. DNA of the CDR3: TGTGCCAGCAGCCTATTCGGTTCTTCAGGAAACACCATATATTTT. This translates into CASSLFGSSGNTIYF.

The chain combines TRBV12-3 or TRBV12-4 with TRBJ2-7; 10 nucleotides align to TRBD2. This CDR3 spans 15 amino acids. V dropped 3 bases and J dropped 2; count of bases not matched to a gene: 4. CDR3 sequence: CASSFGLAVTYEQYF. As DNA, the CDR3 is TGTGCCAGCAGTTTCGGACTAGCGGTAACCTACGAGCAGTACTTC.

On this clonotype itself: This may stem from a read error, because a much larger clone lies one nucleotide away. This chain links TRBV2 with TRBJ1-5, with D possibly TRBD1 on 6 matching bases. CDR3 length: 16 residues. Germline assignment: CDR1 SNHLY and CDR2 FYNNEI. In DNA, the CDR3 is TGTGCCAGCAGTGAAGCACGGGGGCCGGGCAATCGGCCCCAGCATTTT. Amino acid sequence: CASSEARGPGNRPQHF. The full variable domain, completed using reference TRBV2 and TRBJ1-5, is EPEVTQTPSHQVTQMGQEVILRCVPISNHLYFYWYRQILGQKVEFLVSFYNNEISEKSEIFDDQFSVERPDGSNFTLKIRSTKLEDSAMYFCASSEARGPGNRPQHFGDGTRLSIL.

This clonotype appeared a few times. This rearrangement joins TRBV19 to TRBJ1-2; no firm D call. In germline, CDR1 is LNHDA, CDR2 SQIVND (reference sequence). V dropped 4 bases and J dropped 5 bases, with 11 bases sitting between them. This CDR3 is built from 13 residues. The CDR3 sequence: CASSKGPYYGYTF. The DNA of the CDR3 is TGTGCCAGTAGTAAGGGTCCATATTATGGCTACACCTTC.

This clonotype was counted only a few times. DNA of the CDR3: TGTGCCAGCAGCCCTGGAGGCTCCCCAACCTACGAGCAGTACTTC. Translating it yields CASSPGGSPTYEQYF. The chain has TRBV6-1 and TRBJ2-7; D is perhaps TRBD2 (5 bases). V was trimmed by 6 bases and J by 2 bases, leaving 17 bases between them. The CDR3 consists of 15 residues. Germline values: CDR1 MNHNS, CDR2 SASEGT.

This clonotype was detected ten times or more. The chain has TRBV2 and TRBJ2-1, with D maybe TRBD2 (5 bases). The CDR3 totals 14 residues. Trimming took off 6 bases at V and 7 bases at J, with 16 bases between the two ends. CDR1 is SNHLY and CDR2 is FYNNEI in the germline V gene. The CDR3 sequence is CASSVRGTANEQFF. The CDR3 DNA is TGTGCCAGCAGCGTACGGGGTACGGCTAATGAGCAGTTCTTC.

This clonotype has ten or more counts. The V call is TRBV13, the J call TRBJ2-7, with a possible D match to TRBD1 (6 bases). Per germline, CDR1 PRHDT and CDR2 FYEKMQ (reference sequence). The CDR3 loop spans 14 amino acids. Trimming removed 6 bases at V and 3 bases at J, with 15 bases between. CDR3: CASRAGQTGYEQYF. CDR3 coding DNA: TGTGCCAGCAGGGCCGGACAGACCGGCTACGAGCAGTACTTC. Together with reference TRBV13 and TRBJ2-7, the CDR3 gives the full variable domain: AAGVIQSPRHLIKEKRETATLKCYPIPRHDTVYWYQQGPGQDPQFLISFYEKMQSDKGSIPDRFSAQQFSDYHSELNMSSLELGDSALYFCASRAGQTGYEQYFGPGTRLTVT.

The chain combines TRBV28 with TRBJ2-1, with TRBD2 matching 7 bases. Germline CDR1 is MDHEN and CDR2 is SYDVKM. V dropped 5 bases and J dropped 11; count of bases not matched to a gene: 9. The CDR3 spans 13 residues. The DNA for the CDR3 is TGTGCCAGCAGTCTTACTAGCGAAAGAAAGCAGTTCTTC. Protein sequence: CASSLTSERKQFF.

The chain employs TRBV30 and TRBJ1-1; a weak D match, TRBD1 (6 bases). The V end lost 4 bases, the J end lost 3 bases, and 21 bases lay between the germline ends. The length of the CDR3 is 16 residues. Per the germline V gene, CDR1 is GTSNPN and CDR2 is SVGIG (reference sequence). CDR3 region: CAWTPDGEGEDTEAFF. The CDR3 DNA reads TGTGCCTGGACCCCGGATGGGGAGGGGGAGGACACTGAAGCTTTCTTT. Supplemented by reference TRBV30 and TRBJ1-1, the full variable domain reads SQTIHQWPATLVQPVGSPLSLECTVEGTSNPNLYWYRQAAGRGLQLLFYSVGIGQISSEVPQNLSASRPQDRQFILSSKKLLLSDSGFYLCAWTPDGEGEDTEAFFGQGTRLTVV.

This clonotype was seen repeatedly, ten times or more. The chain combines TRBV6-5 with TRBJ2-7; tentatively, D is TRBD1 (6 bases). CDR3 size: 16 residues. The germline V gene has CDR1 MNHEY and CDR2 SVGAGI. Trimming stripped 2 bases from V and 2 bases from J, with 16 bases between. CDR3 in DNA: TGTGCCAGCAGTTACCTTCAGCCTACAGGGACCTACGAGCAGTACTTC. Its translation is CASSYLQPTGTYEQYF.

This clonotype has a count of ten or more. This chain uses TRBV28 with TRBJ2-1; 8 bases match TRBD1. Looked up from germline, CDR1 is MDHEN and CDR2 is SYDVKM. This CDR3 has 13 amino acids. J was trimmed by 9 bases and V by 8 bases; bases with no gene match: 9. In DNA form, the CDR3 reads TGTGCCAGCGGGACAGGACCCACGGTTGAGCAGTTCTTC. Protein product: CASGTGPTVEQFF.